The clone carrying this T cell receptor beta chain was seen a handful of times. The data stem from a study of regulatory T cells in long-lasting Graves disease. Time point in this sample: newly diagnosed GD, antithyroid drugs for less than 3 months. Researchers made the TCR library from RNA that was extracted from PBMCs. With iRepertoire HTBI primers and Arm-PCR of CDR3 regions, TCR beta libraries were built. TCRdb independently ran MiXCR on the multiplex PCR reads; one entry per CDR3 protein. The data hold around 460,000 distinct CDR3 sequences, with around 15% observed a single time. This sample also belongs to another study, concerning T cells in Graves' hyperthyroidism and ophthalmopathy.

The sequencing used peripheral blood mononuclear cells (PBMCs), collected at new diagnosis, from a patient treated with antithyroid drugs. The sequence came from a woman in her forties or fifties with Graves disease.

Written as DNA, the CDR3 is TGTGCCACCAGCGGCGCACAGGAACGCACAGATACGCAGTATTTT. This gives the protein CATSGAQERTDTQYF. J is TRBJ2-3 and V is TRBV15; D may be TRBD1 (5 bases). Between the trimmed V and J ends, which lost 5 bases and 1 base, there was a span of 13 bases. The CDR3 sequence is 15 residues long. Germline CDR1 LNHNV, CDR2 YYDKDF (reference sequence).